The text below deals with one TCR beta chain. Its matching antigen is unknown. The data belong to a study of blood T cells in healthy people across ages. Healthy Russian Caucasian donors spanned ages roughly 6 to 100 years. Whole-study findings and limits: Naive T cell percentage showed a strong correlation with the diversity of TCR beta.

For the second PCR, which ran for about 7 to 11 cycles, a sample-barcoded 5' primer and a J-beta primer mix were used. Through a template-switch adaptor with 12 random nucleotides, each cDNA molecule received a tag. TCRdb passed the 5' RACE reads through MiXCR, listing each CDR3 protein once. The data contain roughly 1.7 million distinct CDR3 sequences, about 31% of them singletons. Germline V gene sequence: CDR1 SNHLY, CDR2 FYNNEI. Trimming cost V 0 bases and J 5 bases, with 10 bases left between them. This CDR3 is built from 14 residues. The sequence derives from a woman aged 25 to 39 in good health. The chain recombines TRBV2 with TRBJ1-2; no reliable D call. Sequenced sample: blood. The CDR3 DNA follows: TGTGCCAGCAGTGAAGCTCAGGCTATGTATGGCTACACCTTC. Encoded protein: CASSEAQAMYGYTF.